The next 6 T cell receptor beta chains were all read from a single sample in a study of blood T cells in healthy people across ages. Primed by a sample-barcoded 5' primer and a J-beta primer mix, a second PCR proceeded for 7 to 11 cycles. TCRdb re-called the 5' RACE reads with MiXCR, one entry per CDR3 protein. Among over 1,300,000 distinct CDR3 sequences listed, roughly 60% were seen once. Sequenced: blood. These receptor sequences come from a man aged 18 to 30 in good health.

The gene calls are TRBV3-1 and TRBJ2-1; D possibly corresponds to TRBD2 (5 bases). Per the germline V gene, CDR1 is LGHDT and CDR2 is YNNKEL (reference sequence). Trimming took 0 bases from V and 11 from J, leaving 14 bases between them. This CDR3 is built from 14 residues. The CDR3: CASSQEGDLNKQFF. The CDR3 DNA follows: TGTGCCAGCAGCCAAGAGGGAGACCTGAATAAGCAGTTCTTC.

This chain uses TRBV10-3 with TRBJ1-4; no reliable D call. This CDR3 has 10 residues. Looked up from germline, CDR1 is ENHRY and CDR2 is SYGVKD. V was cut by 11 bases and J by 8 bases, with 9 bases left in between. CDR3: CAVEMEKLFF. CDR3 nucleotides: TGTGCCGTGGAGATGGAAAAACTGTTTTTT.

The genes are TRBV7-9 and TRBJ2-1; tentatively, D is TRBD2 (5 bases). The CDR3 has 15 residues. Germline V gives CDR1 SEHNR, CDR2 FQNEAQ (reference sequence). Trimming pared 1 base from V and 4 bases from J, leaving 11 bases between. The CDR3 coding sequence is TGTGCCAGCAGCTTAGTTGTACTAGGGTACAATGAGCAGTTCTTC. This encodes CASSLVVLGYNEQFF.

J is TRBJ2-3 and V is TRBV6-5; TRBD2 matches 8 bases. The CDR3 runs 13 residues. Trimming removed 6 bases from V and 9 bases from J; junction bases left unmatched: 8. The germline gives CDR1 MNHEY, CDR2 SVGAGI. This CDR3 reads CASSRLAIETQYF. The CDR3, as DNA: TGTGCCAGCAGCCGACTAGCGATAGAGACGCAGTATTTT.

V is TRBV29-1 and J is TRBJ2-7, with 7 bases lining up with TRBD1. J lost 3 bases, V lost 4 bases, and 9 bases had no gene match. The CDR3 is 14 residues long. Looked up from germline, CDR1 is SQVTM and CDR2 is ANQGSEA. The DNA for the CDR3 is TGCAGCGTTGTCCTGACAGGGATGGGCTACGAGCAGTACTTC. It codes for CSVVLTGMGYEQYF.

The gene calls are TRBV4-3 and TRBJ2-7; the D gene is possibly TRBD2 (6 bases). The germline V gene has CDR1 LGHNA and CDR2 YSLEER. The CDR3 is made up of 18 amino acids. V shed 1 base and J shed 0 bases, with 19 bases lying between them. CDR3 nucleotide sequence: TGCGCCAGCAGCCAAGGTCGCTCTTGGGACTGGAGCTCCTACGAGCAGTACTTC. It encodes CASSQGRSWDWSSYEQYF.